Listed below are T cell receptor beta chains from one sample, sequenced in a study of early T cells in non-severe SARS-CoV-2 infection. TCRdb re-called the 5' RACE reads through MiXCR, storing one row per CDR3 protein. The table includes some 57,000 distinct CDR3 sequences, about 10% detected once. Sequences were obtained from whole blood. These receptors all stem from an adult who was a healthcare worker with PCR-confirmed SARS-CoV-2 infection or an uninfected control (not recorded which). Each CDR3 is given with its conserved first and last residue. The order of the fields is D gene, clone size, V gene, J gene, CDR3 DNA, CDR3 protein. The D gene is left open where the match is weak. Size tells how often a clone was seen (once, few, many) or the class of an expanded clone, and some rows leave it out.

>TRBD1|few|TRBV12-3/TRBV12-4|TRBJ2-5
TGTGCCAGCACCAGCTACCCGGGACAGGGTTTTGAGACCCAGTACTTC
CASTSYPGQGFETQYF
>TRBD2|.|TRBV10-2|TRBJ2-5
TGCGCCAGCAGTGAAACTAGCGGGGGGGCCGGAGAGACCCAGTACTTC
CASSETSGGAGETQYF
>.|.|TRBV29-1|TRBJ2-5
TGCAGCGGCACCCCGGGGGTAGGGGAGACCCAGTACTTC
CSGTPGVGETQYF
>TRBD2|.|TRBV28|TRBJ2-3
TGTGCCAGCAGCCCGGGACTAGCGGGTTGGAGGATCCCAGATACGCAGTATTTT
CASSPGLAGWRIPDTQYF
>.|many|TRBV11-3|TRBJ2-1
TGTGCCAGCAGCTTAGTAGCCGCGGGCGGAGGTCATGAGCAGTTCTTC
CASSLVAAGGGHEQFF
>.|.|TRBV7-9|TRBJ1-5
TGTGCCAGCAGCGGACGAGTGGGCCAGCCCCAGCATTTT
CASSGRVGQPQHF
>.|few|TRBV7-9|TRBJ2-7
TGTGCCAGCAGCTTAAAGGTGTGGCCCTCCGAGCAGTACTTC
CASSLKVWPSEQYF
>.|many|TRBV9|TRBJ2-3
TGTGCCAGCAGCGTAGAGGGCGGGGCTAGCACAGATACGCAGTATTTT
CASSVEGGASTDTQYF
>TRBD1|many|TRBV7-9|TRBJ2-2
TGTGCCAGCAGCTTCAGGCGGGACAGGGGTTATACCGGGGAGCTGTTTTTT
CASSFRRDRGYTGELFF
>.|once|TRBV4-1|TRBJ1-1
TGCGCCAGCAGCCAAGATGATCTACAACACCCCGACACTGAAGCTTTCTTT
CASSQDDLQHPDTEAFF
>TRBD1|.|TRBV5-1|TRBJ2-2
TGCGCCAGCAGCTTCTCACAGGGGCCCGGGGAGCTGTTTTTT
CASSFSQGPGELFF
>.|many|TRBV6-6|TRBJ1-3
TGTGCCAGCTCCCCTATGGGTTCTGGAAACACCATATATTTT
CASSPMGSGNTIYF
>TRBD1|many|TRBV18|TRBJ1-1
TGTGCCAGCGCGGGGGACAGATCAGGGAACACTGAAGCTTTCTTT
CASAGDRSGNTEAFF
>.|once|TRBV11-2|TRBJ1-1
TGTGCCAGCAGCTTAGATCCCCCAGCGAACACTGAAGCTTTCTTT
CASSLDPPANTEAFF